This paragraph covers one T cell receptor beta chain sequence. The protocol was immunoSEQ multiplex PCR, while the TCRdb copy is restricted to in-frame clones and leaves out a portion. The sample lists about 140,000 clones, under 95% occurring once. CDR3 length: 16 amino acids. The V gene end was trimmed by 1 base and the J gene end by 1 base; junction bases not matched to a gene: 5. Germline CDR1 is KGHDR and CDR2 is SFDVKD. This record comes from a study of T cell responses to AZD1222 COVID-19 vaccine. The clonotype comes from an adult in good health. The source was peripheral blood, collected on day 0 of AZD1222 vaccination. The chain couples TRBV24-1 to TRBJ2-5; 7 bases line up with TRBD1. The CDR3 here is CATSDLGQARQETQYF. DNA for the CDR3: TGTGCCACCAGTGATTTAGGACAGGCACGCCAAGAGACCCAGTACTTC.